A single T cell receptor beta chain is shown here with its context. The J segment lost 7 bases and the V segment lost 5 bases, leaving 4 bases of the junction unmatched. Germline V gene data show CDR1 as SGHTA and CDR2 as FQGTGA. This CDR3 is 14 amino acids long. The data were obtained in a study of cytomegalovirus exposure and HLA in healthy donors. The study ran its PCR with 60 Vbeta and 13 Jbeta primers. This table comes from immunoSEQ multiplex PCR, and its TCRdb copy is limited to in-frame clones, with some not included. The sample comprises about 81,000 clones, around 80% of which are singletons, and 2.5% to 3.5% rests with the top ten.

The chain uses TRBV7-3 and TRBJ1-4, with 10 bases that match TRBD1. The source material was PBMCs. This clonotype originated in a man aged 45 to 65 in good health and CMV-seropositive. The CDR3 DNA reads TGTGCCAGCAGCCTGACAGGGGGCGGTGAAAAACTGTTTTTT. As protein: CASSLTGGGEKLFF.